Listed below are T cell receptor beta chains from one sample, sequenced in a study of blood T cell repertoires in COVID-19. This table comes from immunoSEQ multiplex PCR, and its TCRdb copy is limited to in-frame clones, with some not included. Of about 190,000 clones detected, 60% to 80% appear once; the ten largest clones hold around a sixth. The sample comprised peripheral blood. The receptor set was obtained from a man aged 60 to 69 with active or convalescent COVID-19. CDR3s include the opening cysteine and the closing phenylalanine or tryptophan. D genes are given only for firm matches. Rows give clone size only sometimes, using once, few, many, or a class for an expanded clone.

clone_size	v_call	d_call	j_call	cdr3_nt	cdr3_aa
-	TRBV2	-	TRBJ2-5	TGTGCCAGCGGCAAGGACTACACAGAGACCCAGTACTTC	CASGKDYTETQYF
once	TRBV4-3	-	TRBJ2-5	TGCGCCAGCAGCCAAGATTGGCGGGGCCAAGAGACCCAGTACTTC	CASSQDWRGQETQYF
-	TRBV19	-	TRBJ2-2	TGTGCCAGTAGTAACCGCGGCGGGGAGCTGTTTTTT	CASSNRGGELFF
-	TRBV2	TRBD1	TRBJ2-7	TGTGCCAGCAGTGAAGTTGGGACAGGGTTTTTTGGGGTATACGAGCAGTACTTC	CASSEVGTGFFGVYEQYF
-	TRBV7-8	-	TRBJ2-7	TGTGCCAGCAGCTCCCCGGGACTTACCTACGAGCAGTACTTC	CASSSPGLTYEQYF
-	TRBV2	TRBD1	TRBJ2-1	TGTGCCAGCAGCGTCGGGACAGGGGGTTACAATGAGCAGTTCTTC	CASSVGTGGYNEQFF
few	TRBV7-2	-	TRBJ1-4	TGTGCCAGCAGCTTTCTTGCAACTAATGAAAAACTGTTTTTT	CASSFLATNEKLFF
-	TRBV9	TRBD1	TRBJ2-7	TGTGCCAGCAACCAAGGACAGGGGATCTACGAGCAGTACTTC	CASNQGQGIYEQYF
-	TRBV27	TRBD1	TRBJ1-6	TGTGCCAGCAGTCCATGGGACAGGGGCAATTCACCCCTCCACTTT	CASSPWDRGNSPLHF
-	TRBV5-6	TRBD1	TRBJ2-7	TGTGCCAGCAGCTTGTTCGGACAGGGGTTTTACGAGCAGTACTTC	CASSLFGQGFYEQYF
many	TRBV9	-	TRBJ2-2	TGTGCCAGCAGCGTATCGGACACCGGGGAGCTGTTTTTT	CASSVSDTGELFF
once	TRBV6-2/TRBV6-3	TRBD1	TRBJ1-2	TGTGCCAGCAGTTCCACAGGGGGAAGCGGTAACTATGGCTACACCTTC	CASSSTGGSGNYGYTF
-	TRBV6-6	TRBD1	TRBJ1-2	TGTGCCAGCGCATGGGGGACAGGGAAGAACTATGGCTACACCTTC	CASAWGTGKNYGYTF
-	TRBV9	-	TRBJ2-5	TGTGCCAGCAGCGTAGGTGGCGGCCTTGGAGAGACCCAGTACTTC	CASSVGGGLGETQYF
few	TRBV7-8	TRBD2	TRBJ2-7	TGTGCCAGCAGTACCGGGACTAGCGGGATCTACGAGCAGTACTTC	CASSTGTSGIYEQYF
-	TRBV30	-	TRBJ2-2	TGTGCCTGCACGTTTCGCGGCTTCACCGGGGAGCTGTTTTTT	CACTFRGFTGELFF
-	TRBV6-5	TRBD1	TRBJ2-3	TGTGCCAGCAGTTACCCGGGACAGGGTACAGATACGCAGTATTTT	CASSYPGQGTDTQYF
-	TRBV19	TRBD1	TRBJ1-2	TGTGCCAGTAGTCTAAGACAGGGTAGGAGCTACACCTTC	CASSLRQGRSYTF
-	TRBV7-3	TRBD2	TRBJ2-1	TGTGCCAGCAGCCCGGTAGCGGGAGCCCACAATGAGCAGTTCTTC	CASSPVAGAHNEQFF
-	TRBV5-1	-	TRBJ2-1	TGCGCCAGCAGCTTGGGACTGGGAGCTCCGGATGAGCAGTTCTTC	CASSLGLGAPDEQFF
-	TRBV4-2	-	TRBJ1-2	TGTGCCAGCAGCCCCTCCCCCCCCGGCGAGACAAGCAACTATGGCTACACCTTC	CASSPSPPGETSNYGYTF
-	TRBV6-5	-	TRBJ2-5	TGTGCTGGAGCGAAGAGAGAGCGAGAGACCCAGTACTTC	CAGAKRERETQYF
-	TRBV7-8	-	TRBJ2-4	TGTGCCAGCAGCTTATTAGGGGCTACCAACCCAAAAAACATTCAGTACTTC	CASSLLGATNPKNIQYF
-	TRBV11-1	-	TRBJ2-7	TGTGCCAGCAGCTTGGGCCCTCTCCAGTACTTC	CASSLGPLQYF
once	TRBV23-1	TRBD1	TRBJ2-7	TGCGCCAGCAGTCGACCGAGGGGAACAGGGGTGCCCTACGAGCAGTACTTC	CASSRPRGTGVPYEQYF
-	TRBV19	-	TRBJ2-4	TGTGCCAGTAGTATATTTGGCCAGTACTTC	CASSIFGQYF
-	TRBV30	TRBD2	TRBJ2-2	TGTGCCTGGAGGGGGAGCGGGAGGAACACCGGGGAGCTGTTTTTT	CAWRGSGRNTGELFF
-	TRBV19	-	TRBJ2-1	TGTGCCAGTAGTATAGCCGGGGCCTACAATGAGCAGTTCTTC	CASSIAGAYNEQFF
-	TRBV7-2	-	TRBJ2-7	TGTGCCAGCAGCTTGGACCCCGGGGTTTACGAGCAGTACTTC	CASSLDPGVYEQYF